This T cell receptor beta chain was observed in a study of shared clonotypes between healthy human individuals. Across the whole study: Three CD4 naive, three CD4 memory, two CD8 naive and one CD8 memory plate were used per donor. General study points: Non-shared clonotypes had lower generation probabilities than clonotypes shared by all four sorted-subset donors.

Of note for this clone: Its target is unknown. The germline gene is not matched at one end of the junction; a read error may be the cause.

Germline lookup yields CDR1 GTSNPN and CDR2 SVGIG (reference sequence). The CDR3 is made up of 11 amino acids. Sorted-subset replicate PCRs used 200 ng DNA, 30,000 or so T cell genomes. TCRdb's table, derived via immunoSEQ multiplex PCR, lists solely in-frame clones and lacks some. The repertoire holds just over 2,000,000 clones, with around 95% as singletons. Material: naive CD4+ T cells sorted from blood. Subset given: CD45RA+ positively selected. The chain uses TRBV30 and TRBJ1-1; D is uncertain. The origin of this receptor is a man aged 18-30 years in good health. CDR3 sequence: CAWSIEGAASF. CDR3 in DNA: TGTGCCTGGAGTATCGAGGGAGCGGCTTCTTTT.